This T cell receptor beta chain appears in the sequencing data of a study of CXCR3-negative and CXCR3-positive naive CD8 T cells. Germline assignment: CDR1 SQVTM and CDR2 ANQGSEA. The CDR3 has 14 residues. All TRB cDNA libraries came from 5' RACE performed with UMI labels. Reprocessing the 5' RACE reads, TCRdb reports a single entry for every CDR3 protein and omits DNA. The sample totals 70,000 to 95,000 distinct CDR3 sequences; its top ten clones hold 1.5% to 2%. Findings and caveats of the study: Naive cells that were CXCR3-negative or CXCR3-positive used TRBV-TRBJ genes alike, while memory cells diverged. Between one naive subset and the other, surface CD5 was comparable, and TCR strength was inferred from TRB CDR3 properties.

Regarding this clonotype: The antigen remains unidentified.

The material sequenced was naive CXCR3- CD8+ T cells from blood. Subset noted: CD45RO-CCR7+CD27+CD95- naive CD8+ T cells lacking CXCR3 (TNR3-). The TCR sequence derives from a human donor in good health. Some clones in this sample may be carry-over from other donors' samples. The chain employs TRBV29-1 and TRBJ2-1; TCRdb indicates TRBD2, and absent DNA this call remains unverified. CDR3 residues: CSVLGLADGPGQFF.